This record concerns one T cell receptor (beta chain) sequence. In its sample, this clonotype was seen many times. The antigen it binds to is not known. There are no base qualities to consult, and no much larger clone falls within one base. The sample belongs to a study of blood T cells in healthy people across ages (dated by TCRdb to the mid-2010s). Context from the whole study: Template switching captured roughly one uniquely barcoded TCR beta cDNA molecule per two T cells in model experiments. The study measured age-related changes in TCR beta repertoire diversity using deep sequencing normalized with unique cDNA molecular identifiers. Four age groups were formed from the donors: young (average 16 years), middle-aged (around 37), aged (approximately 60) and long-lived (around 82). To avoid experimental bias, donors of different ages were distributed randomly across sequencing lanes. Using the same blood draw, the study looked at two additional independent replicas of 1 million unique cDNA reads for two donors, one aged 18 to 30 and the other aged 80 or older. The paper as a whole reports these results and caveats: As age increased, observed TCR beta diversity per million T cells dropped in a roughly linear way, and a significant reduction was already evident by age 40. Estimates of total diversity based on one million sequenced T cells were regarded as lower bounds and as underestimates. The percentage of naive T cells measured by flow cytometry correlated strongly with observed TCR beta diversity. Because the CMV infection status of the donors was unknown, age-related changes in expanded clonotypes may potentially have been confounded. The long-lived group showed more naive CD4+ T cells, fewer expanded clones and increased TCR diversity than the aged group, suggesting age selection. Because profiling used bulk unsorted PBMCs, naive and antigen-experienced compartments could not be compared conclusively.

Systemically healthy Caucasian individuals from Russia, some 36 in total and aged about 6 to 100 years, were included as donors. Each donor gave around 9.8 milliliters of peripheral blood, collected into EDTA-treated Vacutainer tubes. Ficoll-Paque density-gradient centrifugation was used to isolate PBMCs, with at least 7 million per sample. Trizol reagent was used to extract total RNA from PBMCs, with at least 6 micrograms per sample. For every donor, an aliquot of PBMCs went through flow cytometry to measure the percentages of naive CD45RAhigh/CD27high T cells. Libraries were constructed by 5' RACE. The run used an Illumina HiSeq 2500. A second PCR of about 7 to 12 cycles was performed with a sample-barcoded 5' primer and a J-beta primer mix. Each TCR beta cDNA molecule received a unique molecular identifier from a template-switch 5' adaptor carrying 12 random nucleotides. Each sample yielded at least 3 million CDR3-containing paired-end reads. All of the RNA was converted into first-strand cDNA using the Mint cDNA synthesis kit, with a TRBC-specific oligonucleotide serving as the primer. Following uracil-DNA glycosylase treatment, all cDNA underwent a first 18-cycle PCR with the universal primers M1SS and BC2_uni_R. In the authors' own workflow: For normalization, 1 million high-quality reads were randomly selected from each sample, with every read carrying a distinct molecular identifier. Instead of being binned into consensus sequences, reads with shared molecular identifiers were discarded. MiTCR, with a Q25 quality threshold and the strictest error-elimination algorithm, was used for CDR3 identification, clonotype clustering and error correction. A nonparametric unseen species model with Euler transformation was used to estimate lower-bound total TCR beta diversity. TCRdb itself trimmed the public reads at Q25 with fastp, ran MiXCR and retained productive beta chains. Under each unique CDR3 protein, matching rows form one entry showing the most common genes and DNA. In this record, the V and J calls reflect TCRdb's handling and not the investigators' own analysis. This sample gives about 670,000 distinct CDR3 sequences in total; approximately 52% of them show up just once. Of the sample, approximately 13% falls within the top ten clones.

CDR1 SEHNR and CDR2 FQNEAQ were looked up in the germline V gene (reference sequence). V is pared back by 7 bases and J by 1 base, with 11 bases lying between the germline termini. The CDR3 starts with the cysteine, ends with the phenylalanine, and has 14 residues. Here the CDR3 DNA is all that survives: 42 bases in frame from base 1. The source material was blood. This clonotype originated in a woman older than 75 in good health. The chain was built from TRBV7-9 and TRBJ2-1; 6 matching bases give a weak D call of TRBD1. DNA sequence: TGTGCCAGCATCGAGGACAGTTCCTACAATGAGCAGTTCTTC. Translated, this gives CASIEDSSYNEQFF.